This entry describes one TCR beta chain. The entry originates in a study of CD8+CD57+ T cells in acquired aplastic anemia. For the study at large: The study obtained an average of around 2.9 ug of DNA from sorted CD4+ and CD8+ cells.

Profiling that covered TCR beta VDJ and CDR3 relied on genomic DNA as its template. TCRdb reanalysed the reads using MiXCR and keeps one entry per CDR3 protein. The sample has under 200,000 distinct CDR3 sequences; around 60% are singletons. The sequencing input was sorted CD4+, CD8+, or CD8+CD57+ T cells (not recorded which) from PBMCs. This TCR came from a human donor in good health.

CDR3 nucleotide sequence: TGTGCCAGCAGCGTAGGGGGGGGCCTCACAGATACGCAGTATTTT. Translation: CASSVGGGLTDTQYF. The gene calls are TRBV9 and TRBJ2-3; D might be TRBD2 (7 bases). CDR1 and CDR2 from the germline V gene are SGDLS and YYNGEE. Trimming took 0 bases from V and 2 from J, leaving 10 bases between them. The CDR3 runs to 15 residues.